This entry lists 8 T cell receptor beta chains sequenced from one sample in a study of CD8+ T cells in alopecia areata. Extracted RNA was reverse transcribed, and the resulting cDNA served as sequencing template. Assay used: immunoSEQ multiplex PCR; TCRdb lists only in-frame clones, some missing. The table includes tens of thousands of clones, approximately 60% detected once. The material sequenced was CD8+ T cells sorted from blood, taken at week 0. These receptors all come from a human donor with alopecia areata.

This chain joins TRBV28 and TRBJ1-1; no definite D call. Germline V gene data show CDR1 as MDHEN and CDR2 as SYDVKM. V lost 6 bases, J lost 5 bases, and 10 bases lay in between. CDR3 length equals 12 residues. CDR3 coding DNA: TGTGCCAGCAGATATGGGTATACTGAAGCTTTCTTT. Its protein product is CASRYGYTEAFF.

The gene calls are TRBV5-6 and TRBJ2-4; 8 bases align to TRBD1. With V trimmed by 8 bases and J by 6 bases, 16 bases remained unmatched. Germline lookup yields CDR1 SGHDT and CDR2 YYEEEE. The CDR3 sequence is 16 residues long. The CDR3 coding sequence is TGTGCCAGGACCTTAAACAGGGGGAACGGCGGAAACATTCAGTACTTC. This translates into CARTLNRGNGGNIQYF.

The rearrangement links TRBV5-6 to TRBJ2-6; D uncertain. V was shortened by 7 bases and J by 0 bases, with 2 bases between the two germline ends. This CDR3 comprises 12 residues. Germline CDR1 SGHDT, CDR2 YYEEEE. The CDR3 loop is CASGSGANVLTF. For the CDR3, the DNA is TGTGCCAGCGGCTCTGGGGCCAACGTCCTGACTTTC.

A few counts support this clone. At one boundary the junction diverges from the germline segment, which might be a read error. The sample has other DNA sequences that encode this CDR3 too. The chain couples TRBV11-2 to TRBJ2-7; 9 nucleotides match TRBD1. The germline V gene encodes CDR1 SGHAT and CDR2 FQNNGV. There are 15 residues in the CDR3. The CDR3 DNA is TGCGCCAGCAGCCCTGTGACAGGGGGCTCCTACGAGCAGTACTTC. It translates to CASSPVTGGSYEQYF. The variable domain in full, with the rest retrieved from reference TRBV11-2 and TRBJ2-7, is EAGVAQSPRYKIIEKRQSVAFWCNPISGHATLYWYQQILGQGPKLLIQFQNNGVVDDSQLPKDRFSAERLKGVDSTLKIQPAKLEDSAVYLCASSPVTGGSYEQYFGPGTRLTVT.

This chain joins TRBV27 and TRBJ1-2, with D possibly TRBD1 on 5 matching bases. The CDR3 consists of 14 residues. Trimming stripped 3 bases from V and 0 bases from J, with 8 bases between. CDR1 is MNHEY, CDR2 SMNVEV, per germline (reference sequence). CDR3 region: CASSLLGANYGYTF. DNA of the CDR3: TGTGCCAGCAGTTTGCTGGGGGCTAACTATGGCTACACCTTC.

This rearrangement joins TRBV9 to TRBJ1-4; 7 bases match TRBD1. The CDR3 runs to 15 residues. Germline CDR1 is SGDLS and CDR2 is YYNGEE. Germline trimming cut 2 bases from V and 5 bases from J; bases unmatched to any gene: 6. CDR3 in DNA: TGTGCCAGCAGCGTCTCCGGGACAGAAAATGAAAAACTGTTTTTT. This sequence encodes CASSVSGTENEKLFF.

The rearrangement uses TRBV30 and TRBJ1-2; the match to TRBD1 covers 10 bases. Germline V CDR1 and CDR2: GTSNPN, SVGIG (reference sequence). CDR3 length: 14 amino acids. The junction had 5 bases not matched to a gene; V was cut back by 1 base and J by 6 bases. The CDR3: CAWSEGTGVDGYTF. The CDR3, as DNA: TGTGCCTGGAGTGAGGGGACAGGGGTAGATGGCTACACCTTC.

This clone was counted a few times. The J gene is TRBJ2-1, the V gene TRBV27; maybe TRBD2 (6 bases). This CDR3 comprises 15 residues. Trimming pared 5 bases from V and 0 bases from J, leaving 11 bases between. In germline, CDR1 is MNHEY, CDR2 SMNVEV (reference sequence). CDR3 DNA: TGTGCCAGCAGTCCGTGGGACTCCTCCTACAATGAGCAGTTCTTC. Its translation: CASSPWDSSYNEQFF.